This T cell receptor (beta chain) was retrieved from a study of cytomegalovirus exposure and HLA in healthy donors. Study-level results: Common viral pathogens seemed to be connected with several of the most significant clusters, according to a later analysis.

Primers included in the PCR were 60 Vbeta and 13 Jbeta primers. The repertoire was sequenced with immunoSEQ multiplex PCR; TCRdb's copy has only in-frame clones and lacks some. The sample has 130,000 or so clones, approximately 8.8% seen once; the top ten hold 5% to 7%. This clone was observed a few times. The antigen is unknown. The V and J ends lost 0 bases and 8 bases respectively, with 13 bases between them. The CDR3 covers 15 residues. Germline CDR1 and CDR2: MGHRA and YSYEKL. Input material: PBMCs. The V call is TRBV4-1, the J call TRBJ1-4; tentatively, D is TRBD1 (6 bases). The clonotype originates from a man aged 35-49 years in good health and CMV-seronegative. This chain's CDR3 is CASSQEHRAIEKLFF. The CDR3 bases are TGCGCCAGCAGCCAAGAACACAGGGCTATAGAAAAACTGTTTTTT.